These 9 T cell receptor beta chains came from one sample sequenced in a study of T-cell memory formation after mild COVID-19. TCRdb called the 5' RACE reads again in MiXCR, with one record for every CDR3 protein. This table has about 130,000 distinct CDR3 sequences, about 18% appearing once. Input material: PBMCs or a T cell subset sorted from them (not recorded which). The origin of the receptors is a man aged 18 to 29 who had mild COVID-19 (a few samples of this study predate the infection). Cell type and time point are not known.

This clonotype appeared a few times. This chain links TRBV7-2 with TRBJ1-6; tentative D call: TRBD1 (5 bases). This CDR3 spans 15 amino acids. Trimming removed 5 bases at V and 9 bases at J, with 17 bases between. Germline V CDR1 and CDR2: SGHTA, FQGNSA. CDR3 nucleotide sequence: TGTGCCAGCAGCGCGCCTCTTGGGGCGCTTTCACCCCTCCACTTT. Protein: CASSAPLGALSPLHF.

V usage is TRBV12-3 or TRBV12-4 and J usage is TRBJ1-5; D remains ambiguous. This CDR3 has 14 amino acids. V was cut by 3 bases and J by 4 bases, with 10 bases left in between. CDR3 amino acids: CASSFQSSNQPQHF. The CDR3 coding sequence is TGTGCCAGCAGTTTCCAAAGTAGTAATCAGCCCCAGCATTTT.

This clonotype showed up just a few times. The chain combines TRBV12-3 or TRBV12-4 with TRBJ2-3; TRBD1 aligns across 8 bases. This CDR3 has 14 amino acids. The trim removed 8 bases at V and 8 bases at J, leaving 12 bases unmatched. The CDR3 DNA follows: TGTGCCAGCGGTTCCACAGGGGGAAGCGGTACGCAGTATTTT. Protein sequence: CASGSTGGSGTQYF.

The chain couples TRBV3-1 to TRBJ2-2; no clear D. The CDR3 is 17 residues long. Germline V CDR1 and CDR2: LGHDT, YNNKEL (reference sequence). V lost 0 bases and J lost 1, with 12 bases in between. The CDR3 nucleotides read TGTGCCAGCAGCCAAGAATGGGTAGACTTGAACACCGGGGAGCTGTTTTTT. It is translated as CASSQEWVDLNTGELFF. The entire variable domain, with the rest obtained from reference TRBV3-1 and TRBJ2-2, is as follows: DTAVSQTPKYLVTQMGNDKSIKCEQNLGHDTMYWYKQDSKKFLKIMFSYNNKELIINETVPNRFSPKSPDKAHLNLHINSLELGDSAVYFCASSQEWVDLNTGELFFGEGSRLTVL.

This clonotype has a handful of counts. The V gene is TRBV12-3 or TRBV12-4, the J gene TRBJ2-7; weak D call: TRBD1 (5 bases). Trimming took off 2 bases at V and 4 bases at J, with 9 bases between the two ends. The CDR3 loop spans 13 amino acids. The CDR3 nucleotides are TGTGCCAGCAGTTTACAGGGTATTTACGAGCAGTACTTC. It is translated as CASSLQGIYEQYF.

This clonotype has a count of ten or more. The rearrangement uses TRBV12-3 or TRBV12-4 and TRBJ2-7, with D possibly TRBD1 on 6 matching bases. The V gene lost 5 bases and the J gene lost 3 bases, with 8 bases spanning the gap. The CDR3 loop spans 12 amino acids. CDR3: CASSLQGYEQYF. The CDR3 nucleotides are TGTGCCAGCAGTCTACAGGGCTACGAGCAGTACTTC.

As concerns this clonotype: An end of the junction does not agree with germline; a read error may underlie this. V and J are TRBV20-1 and TRBJ2-5; 8 bases agree with TRBD1. The CDR3 length is 14 residues. CDR1 and CDR2 (germline): DFQATT, SNEGSKA (reference sequence). CDR3 in amino acids: CSARDRGFRETQYF. The CDR3 DNA is TGCAGTGCTCGAGACAGGGGATTTCGAGAGACCCAGTACTTC.

The genes are TRBV20-1 and TRBJ1-6; D unclear. In germline, CDR1 is DFQATT, CDR2 SNEGSKA (reference sequence). The V end lost 3 bases, the J end lost 10 bases, and 10 bases lay between the germline ends. The CDR3 covers 12 residues. This CDR3 reads CSASPGRSPLHF. The CDR3, as DNA: TGCAGTGCTAGCCCTGGCCGGTCACCCCTCCACTTT.

This clonotype was seen a few times. V gene TRBV29-1 combines with J gene TRBJ2-3, with D perhaps TRBD1 or TRBD2 (5 bases each). Germline CDR1 reads SQVTM; CDR2 reads ANQGSEA. V gave up 0 bases and J gave up 5 bases, with 15 bases separating them. The CDR3 is made up of 15 amino acids. CDR3 DNA sequence: TGCAGCGTTGAAGATCTCACGGGGCTAGGAGATACGCAGTATTTT. Translating it yields CSVEDLTGLGDTQYF.